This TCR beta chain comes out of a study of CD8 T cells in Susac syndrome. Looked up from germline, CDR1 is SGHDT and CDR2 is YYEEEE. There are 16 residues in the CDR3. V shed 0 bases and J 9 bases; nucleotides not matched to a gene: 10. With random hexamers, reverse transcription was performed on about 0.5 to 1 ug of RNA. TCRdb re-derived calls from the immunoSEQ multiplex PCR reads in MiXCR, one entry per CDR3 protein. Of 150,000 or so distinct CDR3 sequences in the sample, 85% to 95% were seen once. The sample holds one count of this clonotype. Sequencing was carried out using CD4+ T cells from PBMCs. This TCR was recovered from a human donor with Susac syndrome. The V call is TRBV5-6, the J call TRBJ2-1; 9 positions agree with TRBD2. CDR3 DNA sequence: TGTGCCAGCAGCTTGGTCTCCGCTAGCGGGATCGGTGAGCAGTTCTTC. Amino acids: CASSLVSASGIGEQFF.